These 21 T cell receptor beta chains originate from one sample sequenced in a study of regulatory T cells in long-lasting Graves disease. Time point described: newly diagnosed GD, antithyroid drugs for less than 3 months. Extracted RNA from PBMCs served as the source of the TCR library. The authors built TCR beta libraries using iRepertoire HTBI primers and Arm-PCR of CDR3 regions. TCRdb analysed the multiplex PCR reads with MiXCR anew, one entry per CDR3 protein. Altogether roughly 500,000 distinct CDR3 sequences are present, around 11% being singletons, with the ten largest covering approximately 9.6%. This same sample was also part of a study on T cells in Graves' hyperthyroidism and ophthalmopathy.

Sample: peripheral blood mononuclear cells (PBMCs), taken at new diagnosis, from a patient treated with antithyroid drugs. These receptors were taken from a woman aged 25 to 39 with Graves disease.

CDR3 DNA sequence: TGCGCCAGCAGCCCCGGAGGGACTAGCGGGAAACACAATGAGCAGTTCTTC. Translating it yields CASSPGGTSGKHNEQFF. The V gene is TRBV5-1, the J gene TRBJ2-1, with 13 bases fitting TRBD2. The CDR3 is 17 residues long. V lost 4 bases to trimming and J lost 5 bases; unmatched junction nucleotides: 9. Germline V gene lookup returns CDR1 SGHRS and CDR2 YFSETQ.

In this sample, this clonotype turned up many times. The chain has TRBV9 and TRBJ2-2; D is tentatively TRBD1 or TRBD2 (5 bases each). CDR1 is SGDLS and CDR2 is YYNGEE in the germline V gene. The V and J ends lost 2 bases and 1 base respectively, with 9 bases between them. The CDR3 has 15 residues. CDR3 in DNA: TGTGCCAGCAGCGTCCGGGACCAGAACACCGGGGAGCTGTTTTTT. Its translation: CASSVRDQNTGELFF.

The rearrangement links TRBV27 to TRBJ2-1; maybe TRBD2 (6 bases). CDR1 is MNHEY, CDR2 SMNVEV, per germline (reference sequence). The CDR3 length is 16 residues. V lost 6 bases and J 0 bases, leaving 15 bases between the germline ends. This CDR3 is CASSSADGSSYNEQFF. The CDR3 region has the DNA TGTGCCAGCAGCTCAGCAGACGGGAGCTCCTACAATGAGCAGTTCTTC.

This clonotype was counted at least ten times. The V and J genes are TRBV19 and TRBJ1-2; the D gene is possibly TRBD1 (5 bases). In germline, CDR1 is LNHDA, CDR2 SQIVND (reference sequence). V gave up 5 bases and J gave up 2 bases, with 15 bases separating them. This CDR3 region has 15 residues. CDR3 nucleotides: TGTGCCAGTAGTGGGGGTCAAGGGGAAAACTATGGCTACACCTTC. It translates to CASSGGQGENYGYTF.

Ten or more counts support this clonotype. A junction end diverges from the germline sequence, so it may reflect a read error. The chain is built from TRBV7-2 and TRBJ2-1; a possible D gene is TRBD2 (6 bases). From germline, CDR1 is SGHTA and CDR2 FQGNSA. The CDR3 sequence is 14 residues long. CDR3 nucleotide sequence: TGTGCCAGCAGCTCTTCGATCGCCTTGCGGGACCAAGCGTTC. It encodes CASSSSIALRDQAF.

This clonotype has just a few counts. In nucleotides, the CDR3 is TGCGCCAGCAGATCGGACAGCGTGCGATACGAGCAGTACTTC. Protein product: CASRSDSVRYEQYF. V usage is TRBV5-1 and J usage is TRBJ2-7, with D tentatively TRBD1 (6 bases). CDR3 length: 14 amino acids. The germline V gene encodes CDR1 SGHRS and CDR2 YFSETQ. Trimming pared 5 bases from V and 4 bases from J, leaving 16 bases between. Looking up the rest from reference TRBV5-1 and TRBJ2-7 gives the full variable domain: KAGVTQTPRYLIKTRGQQVTLSCSPISGHRSVSWYQQTPGQGLQFLFEYFSETQRNKGNFPGRFSGRQFSNSRSEMNVSTLELGDSALYLCASRSDSVRYEQYFGPGTRLTVT.

This clonotype was picked up many times. This chain uses TRBV10-2 with TRBJ1-2; D is unresolved. V lost 2 bases and J 8 bases, leaving 15 bases between the germline ends. Looked up from germline, CDR1 is WSHSY and CDR2 is SAAADI. The length of the CDR3 is 14 residues. The CDR3 coding sequence is TGCGCCAGCAGTGAGGTATACGACACTCGGGGCTACACCTTC. Translating it yields CASSEVYDTRGYTF.

This clonotype has a count of ten or more. The chain employs TRBV2 and TRBJ1-5; no definite D call. V gave up 4 bases and J gave up 2 bases, with 9 bases separating them. CDR1 is SNHLY and CDR2 is FYNNEI in the germline V gene. This CDR3 is 14 amino acids long. This CDR3 is CASSGQNGNQPQHF. As DNA, the CDR3 is TGTGCCAGCAGTGGCCAAAATGGCAATCAGCCCCAGCATTTT.

This clonotype turned up a few times. The chain recombines TRBV20-1 with TRBJ1-4, with D unresolved. Looked up from germline, CDR1 is DFQATT and CDR2 is SNEGSKA (reference sequence). The V and J ends lost 1 base and 8 bases respectively, with 11 bases between them. CDR3 length: 13 amino acids. DNA for the CDR3: TGCAGTGCTAGAGTTCGGTTTGGGGAAAAACTGTTTTTT. This translates into CSARVRFGEKLFF.

The chain combines TRBV7-3 with TRBJ2-2; 7 bases match TRBD1. With V trimmed by 6 bases and J by 6 bases, 7 bases remained unmatched. Looked up from germline, CDR1 is SGHTA and CDR2 is FQGTGA. CDR3 size: 14 residues. In DNA, the CDR3 is TGTGCCAGCAGACCAGACAGGGATTCCGGGGAGCTGTTTTTT. As protein: CASRPDRDSGELFF.

There are a few counts of this clonotype. The rearrangement joins TRBV3-1 to TRBJ1-1; D perhaps matches TRBD1 (6 bases). CDR1 LGHDT and CDR2 YNNKEL come from the germline V gene (reference sequence). Trimming removed 2 bases at V and 1 base at J, with 11 bases between. This CDR3 region has 15 residues. The CDR3 spells CASSQRQVTNTEAFF. CDR3 in DNA: TGTGCCAGCAGCCAACGACAGGTTACGAACACTGAAGCTTTCTTT.

This clonotype was recorded many times. The chain combines TRBV6-1 with TRBJ2-1, with D tentatively TRBD2 (5 bases). The germline gives CDR1 MNHNS, CDR2 SASEGT. This CDR3 region has 13 residues. Trimming removed 9 bases at V and 4 bases at J, with 13 bases between. The CDR3, as DNA: TGTGCCAGTGCGAGCCGACTATACAATGAGCAGTTCTTC. Its protein product is CASASRLYNEQFF.

This clonotype was counted at least ten times. The chain joins TRBV10-2 to TRBJ2-1, with TRBD2 matching 11 bases. V gave up 3 bases and J gave up 11 bases; unmatched junction bases: 9. Germline CDR1 and CDR2: WSHSY and SAAADI. There are 15 residues in the CDR3. The CDR3 region has the DNA TGCGCCAGCAGTGATCCCGGGACTAGCGGTCTTAAGCAGTTCTTC. Protein product: CASSDPGTSGLKQFF.

This clonotype was seen repeatedly, ten times or more. Here the CDR3 reads CASSLGDSFRPETQYF. In nucleotides, the CDR3 is TGTGCCAGCAGCTTGGGGGACTCCTTCCGGCCAGAGACCCAGTACTTC. This rearrangement joins TRBV11-3 to TRBJ2-5; TRBD2 is a possible D gene (6 bases). CDR3 size: 16 residues. V was clipped by 3 bases and J by 4 bases, with 18 bases between them. CDR1 SGHNT and CDR2 YENEEA come from the germline V gene.

Many counts were recorded for this clonotype. The chain combines TRBV20-1 with TRBJ1-1, with D maybe TRBD1 (5 bases). Germline V gene data show CDR1 as DFQATT and CDR2 as SNEGSKA (reference sequence). V was cut by 1 base and J by 6 bases, with 15 bases left in between. The CDR3 length is 14 residues. The CDR3 DNA sequence: TGCAGTGCTAGAGTCCAACGGGGGATCCCTGAAGCTTTCTTT. It translates to CSARVQRGIPEAFF.

This clonotype came up many times. This chain uses TRBV2 with TRBJ2-3; 14 nucleotides line up with TRBD2. The CDR3 loop spans 16 amino acids. V gave up 6 bases and J gave up 3 bases; unmatched junction bases: 5. Per the germline V gene, CDR1 is SNHLY and CDR2 is FYNNEI. CDR3 coding DNA: TGTGCCAGCAGCGGGGGACTAGCGGGAGCAACAGATACGCAGTATTTT. It translates to CASSGGLAGATDTQYF. Combining the CDR3 with reference TRBV2 and TRBJ2-3 gives the whole variable domain EPEVTQTPSHQVTQMGQEVILRCVPISNHLYFYWYRQILGQKVEFLVSFYNNEISEKSEIFDDQFSVERPDGSNFTLKIRSTKLEDSAMYFCASSGGLAGATDTQYFGPGTRLTVL.

With regard to this clonotype: It is likely a read error: a sequence one base away is far more abundant. The DNA for the CDR3 is TGTGCCAGCAGCGCCGGGACTAGCGACTACAATAAGCAGTTCTTC. It specifies CASSAGTSDYNKQFF. V usage is TRBV11-2 and J usage is TRBJ2-1, with TRBD2 matching 10 bases. CDR3 size: 15 residues. Germline-derived CDR1 and CDR2 are SGHAT and FQNNGV.

This clonotype was recorded many times. This chain joins TRBV6-2 or TRBV6-3 and TRBJ2-5; no clear D gene. The V and J ends lost 6 bases and 2 bases respectively, with 10 bases between them. The CDR3 totals 13 residues. CDR1 and CDR2 from the germline V gene are MNHEY and SVGEGT. CDR3 in DNA: TGTGCCAGCAGGCTACAGCCTCAAGAGACCCAGTACTTC. This sequence encodes CASRLQPQETQYF.

At least ten counts were recorded for this clonotype. The V call is TRBV20-1, the J call TRBJ1-4, with D maybe TRBD1 (5 bases). The CDR3 consists of 15 residues. V gave up 2 bases and J gave up 4 bases, with 14 bases separating them. Germline-derived CDR1 and CDR2 are DFQATT and SNEGSKA (reference sequence). For the CDR3, the DNA is TGCAGTGCTAGACCCCCGGGGCTGGGTAATGAAAAACTGTTTTTT. Translation: CSARPPGLGNEKLFF.

Details on this clonotype: A much larger clone differs from this one at a single base, so this may be a read error. The chain couples TRBV18 to TRBJ2-7, with 8 positions matching TRBD1. The CDR3 covers 15 residues. Germline loops: CDR1 KGHSH, CDR2 LQKENI. The CDR3 coding sequence is TGTGCCAGCTCAGCATCAGGGGGCGTTTCCTACGAGCAGCACTTC. It translates to CASSASGGVSYEQHF.

This clonotype was counted many times. The chain employs TRBV30 and TRBJ1-6, with 7 bases aligning to TRBD1. Germline values: CDR1 GTSNPN, CDR2 SVGIG (reference sequence). The CDR3 loop spans 14 amino acids. V lost 5 bases and J lost 6; bases outside the gene matches: 7. CDR3 loop: CAWGDNRGNSPLHF. The CDR3 nucleotides are TGTGCCTGGGGCGATAACAGGGGTAATTCACCCCTCCACTTT. Filled out from reference TRBV30 and TRBJ1-6, the complete variable domain reads SQTIHQWPATLVQPVGSPLSLECTVEGTSNPNLYWYRQAAGRGLQLLFYSVGIGQISSEVPQNLSASRPQDRQFILSSKKLLLSDSGFYLCAWGDNRGNSPLHFGNGTRLTVT.